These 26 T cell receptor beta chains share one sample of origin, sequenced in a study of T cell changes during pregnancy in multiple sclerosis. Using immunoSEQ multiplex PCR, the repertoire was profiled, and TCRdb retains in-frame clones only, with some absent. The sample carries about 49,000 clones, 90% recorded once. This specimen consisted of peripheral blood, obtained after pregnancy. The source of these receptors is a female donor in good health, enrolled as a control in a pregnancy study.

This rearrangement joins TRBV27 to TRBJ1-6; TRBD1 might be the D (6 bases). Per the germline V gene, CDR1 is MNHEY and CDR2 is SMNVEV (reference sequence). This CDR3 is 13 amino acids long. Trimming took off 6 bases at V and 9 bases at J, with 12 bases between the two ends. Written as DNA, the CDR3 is TGTGCCAGCAGCTCCTTACAGGGTTCACCCCTCCACTTT. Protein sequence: CASSSLQGSPLHF.

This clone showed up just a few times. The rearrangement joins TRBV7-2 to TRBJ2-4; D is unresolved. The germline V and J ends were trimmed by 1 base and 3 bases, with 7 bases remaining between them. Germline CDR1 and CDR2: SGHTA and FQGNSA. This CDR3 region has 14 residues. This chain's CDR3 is CASSLDSFKNIQYF. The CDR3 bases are TGTGCCAGCAGCTTAGACAGCTTCAAAAACATTCAGTACTTC.

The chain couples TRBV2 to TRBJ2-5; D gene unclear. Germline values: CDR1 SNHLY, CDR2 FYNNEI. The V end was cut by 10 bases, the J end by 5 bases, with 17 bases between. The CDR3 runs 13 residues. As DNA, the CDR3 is TGTGCCACCGAGGCTCCGGGTAGGGAGACCCAGTACTTC. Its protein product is CATEAPGRETQYF. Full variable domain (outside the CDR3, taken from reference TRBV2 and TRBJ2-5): EPEVTQTPSHQVTQMGQEVILRCVPISNHLYFYWYRQILGQKVEFLVSFYNNEISEKSEIFDDQFSVERPDGSNFTLKIRSTKLEDSAMYFCATEAPGRETQYFGPGTRLLVL.

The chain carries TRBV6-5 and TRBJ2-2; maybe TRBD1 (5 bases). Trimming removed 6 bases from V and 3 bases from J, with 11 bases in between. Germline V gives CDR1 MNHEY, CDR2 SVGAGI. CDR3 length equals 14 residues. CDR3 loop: CASRRLTDTGELFF. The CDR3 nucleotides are TGTGCCAGCAGAAGATTGACAGACACCGGGGAGCTGTTTTTT.

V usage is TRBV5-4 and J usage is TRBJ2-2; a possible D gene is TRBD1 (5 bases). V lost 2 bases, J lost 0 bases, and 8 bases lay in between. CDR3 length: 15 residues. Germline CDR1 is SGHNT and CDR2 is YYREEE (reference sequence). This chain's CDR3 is CASSLSRANTGELFF. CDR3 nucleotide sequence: TGTGCCAGCAGCTTATCCAGGGCGAACACCGGGGAGCTGTTTTTT.

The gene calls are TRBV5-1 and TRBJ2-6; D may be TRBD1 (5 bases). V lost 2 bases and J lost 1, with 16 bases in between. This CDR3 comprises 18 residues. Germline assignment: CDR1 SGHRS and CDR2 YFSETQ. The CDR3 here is CASSLTSGKASGANVLTF. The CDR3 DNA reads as TGCGCCAGCAGCTTAACTTCAGGGAAGGCATCTGGGGCCAACGTCCTGACTTTC.

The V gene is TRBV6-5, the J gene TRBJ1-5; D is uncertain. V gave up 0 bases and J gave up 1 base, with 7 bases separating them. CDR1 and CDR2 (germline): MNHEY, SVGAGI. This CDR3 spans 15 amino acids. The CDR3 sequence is CASSYSGTSNQPQHF. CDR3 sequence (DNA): TGTGCCAGCAGTTACTCCGGTACCAGCAATCAGCCCCAGCATTTT.

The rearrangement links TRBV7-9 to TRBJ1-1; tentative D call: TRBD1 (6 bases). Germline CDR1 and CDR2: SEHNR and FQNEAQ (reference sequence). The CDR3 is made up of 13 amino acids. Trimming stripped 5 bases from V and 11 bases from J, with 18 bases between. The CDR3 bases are TGTGCCAGCAGCCCAAGCACAGGGACGCCGGCTTTCTTT. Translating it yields CASSPSTGTPAFF. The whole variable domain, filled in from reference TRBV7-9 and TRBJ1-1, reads DTGVSQNPRHKITKRGQNVTFRCDPISEHNRLYWYRQTLGQGPEFLTYFQNEAQLEKSRLLSDRFSAERPKGSFSTLEIQRTEQGDSAMYLCASSPSTGTPAFFGQGTRLTVV.

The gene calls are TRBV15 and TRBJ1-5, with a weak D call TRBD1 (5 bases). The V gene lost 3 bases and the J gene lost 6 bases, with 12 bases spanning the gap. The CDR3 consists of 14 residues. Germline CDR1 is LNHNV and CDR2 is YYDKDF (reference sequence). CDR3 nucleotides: TGTGCCACCAGCAGCCTCCGCGGGGCTCAGCCCCAGCATTTT. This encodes CATSSLRGAQPQHF. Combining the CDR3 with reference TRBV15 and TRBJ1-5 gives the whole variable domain DAMVIQNPRYQVTQFGKPVTLSCSQTLNHNVMYWYQQKSSQAPKLLFHYYDKDFNNEADTPDNFQSRRPNTSFCFLDIRSPGLGDTAMYLCATSSLRGAQPQHFGDGTRLSIL.

The CDR3 DNA reads as TGTGCCAGCAGCTTAGAATTAGCGGGAGTTGAGACCCAGTACTTC. This codes for CASSLELAGVETQYF. The chain joins TRBV11-2 to TRBJ2-5; TRBD2 matches 9 bases. J gave up 5 bases and V 0 bases, and 4 bases lay outside the gene matches. The CDR3 is 15 residues long. Germline CDR1 reads SGHAT; CDR2 reads FQNNGV.

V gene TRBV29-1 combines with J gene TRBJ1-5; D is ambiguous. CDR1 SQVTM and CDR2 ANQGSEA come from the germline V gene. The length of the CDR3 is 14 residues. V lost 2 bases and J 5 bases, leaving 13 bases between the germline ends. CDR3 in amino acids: CSVETGKGDQPQHF. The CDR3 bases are TGCAGCGTTGAAACGGGAAAGGGCGATCAGCCCCAGCATTTT.

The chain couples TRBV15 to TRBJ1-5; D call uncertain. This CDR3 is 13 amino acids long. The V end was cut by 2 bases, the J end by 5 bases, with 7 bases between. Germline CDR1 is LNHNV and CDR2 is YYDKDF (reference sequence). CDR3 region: CATSRSVDQPQHF. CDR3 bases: TGTGCCACCAGCAGATCAGTCGATCAGCCCCAGCATTTT.

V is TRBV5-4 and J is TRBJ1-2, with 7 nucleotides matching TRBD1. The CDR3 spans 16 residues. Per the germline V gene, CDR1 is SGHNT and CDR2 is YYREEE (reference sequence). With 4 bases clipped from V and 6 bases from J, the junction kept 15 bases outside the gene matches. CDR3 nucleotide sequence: TGTGCCAGCAGCCCTGATTACGGACAGGATGGGGATGGCTACACCTTC. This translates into CASSPDYGQDGDGYTF.

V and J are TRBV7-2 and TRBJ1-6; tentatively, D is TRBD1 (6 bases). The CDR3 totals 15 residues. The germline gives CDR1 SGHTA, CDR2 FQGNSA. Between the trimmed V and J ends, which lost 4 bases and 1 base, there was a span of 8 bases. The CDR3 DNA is TGTGCCAGCAGCTCTACAGGGTCCTATAATTCACCCCTCCACTTT. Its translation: CASSSTGSYNSPLHF.

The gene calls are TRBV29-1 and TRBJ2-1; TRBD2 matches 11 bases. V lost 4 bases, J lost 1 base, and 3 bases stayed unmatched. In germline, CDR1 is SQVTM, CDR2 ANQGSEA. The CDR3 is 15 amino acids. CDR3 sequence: CSVGLAGGSYNEQFF. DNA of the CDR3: TGCAGCGTTGGGCTAGCGGGGGGTTCCTACAATGAGCAGTTCTTC.

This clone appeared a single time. The CDR3 sequence is CAWSGDRGPQPQHF. In DNA form, the CDR3 reads TGTGCCTGGAGTGGGGACAGGGGACCTCAGCCCCAGCATTTT. The chain is built from TRBV30 and TRBJ1-5; 10 bases line up with TRBD1. The ends lost 1 base at V and 6 bases at J; junction bases unmatched: 3. CDR1 is GTSNPN, CDR2 SVGIG, per germline (reference sequence). There are 14 residues in the CDR3.

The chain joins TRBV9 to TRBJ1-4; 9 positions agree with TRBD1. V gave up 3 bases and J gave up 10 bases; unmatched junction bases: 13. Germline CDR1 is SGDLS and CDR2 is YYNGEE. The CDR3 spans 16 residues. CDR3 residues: CASSATQGAIEGKLFF. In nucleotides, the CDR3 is TGTGCCAGCAGCGCCACACAGGGGGCGATCGAGGGAAAACTGTTTTTT. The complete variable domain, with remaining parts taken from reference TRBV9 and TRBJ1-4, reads DSGVTQTPKHLITATGQRVTLRCSPRSGDLSVYWYQQSLDQGLQFLIQYYNGEERAKGNILERFSAQQFPDLHSELNLSSLELGDSALYFCASSATQGAIEGKLFFGSGTQLSVL.

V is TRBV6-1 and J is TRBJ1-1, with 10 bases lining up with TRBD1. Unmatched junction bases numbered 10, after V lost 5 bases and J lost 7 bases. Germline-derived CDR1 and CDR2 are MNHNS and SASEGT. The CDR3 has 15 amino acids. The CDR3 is CASSPQTGGGGEAFF. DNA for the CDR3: TGTGCCAGCAGTCCCCAGACAGGGGGCGGAGGTGAAGCTTTCTTT.

As DNA, the CDR3 is TGTGCCAGCAGTTACTCAGGGGGCTCTGGGGCCAACGTCCTGACTTTC. It encodes CASSYSGGSGANVLTF. The rearrangement links TRBV6-5 to TRBJ2-6; tentative D call: TRBD1 (6 bases). In germline, CDR1 is MNHEY, CDR2 SVGAGI. V was shortened by 0 bases and J by 0 bases, with 6 bases between the two germline ends. There are 16 residues in the CDR3.

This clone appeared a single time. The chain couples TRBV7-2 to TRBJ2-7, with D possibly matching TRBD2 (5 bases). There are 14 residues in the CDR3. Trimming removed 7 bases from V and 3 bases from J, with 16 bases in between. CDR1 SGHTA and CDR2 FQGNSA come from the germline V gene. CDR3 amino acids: CASTSSSGYYEQYF. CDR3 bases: TGTGCCAGCACCTCTAGCTCCGGGTACTACGAGCAGTACTTC.

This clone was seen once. For the CDR3, the DNA is TGTGCCAGCAGCCTCAGGCCGGCTGGTGAAAAACTGTTTTTT. Translated: CASSLRPAGEKLFF. The chain uses TRBV7-2 and TRBJ1-4; D is uncertain. Trimming removed 5 bases at V and 7 bases at J, with 14 bases between. CDR3 length: 14 residues. Germline V gene sequence: CDR1 SGHTA, CDR2 FQGNSA.

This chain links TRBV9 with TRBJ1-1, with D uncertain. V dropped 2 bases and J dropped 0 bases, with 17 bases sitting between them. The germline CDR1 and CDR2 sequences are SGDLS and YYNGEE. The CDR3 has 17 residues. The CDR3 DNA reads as TGTGCCAGCAGCGTCGCCGGGAGCAGTGCCATGAACACTGAAGCTTTCTTT. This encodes CASSVAGSSAMNTEAFF.

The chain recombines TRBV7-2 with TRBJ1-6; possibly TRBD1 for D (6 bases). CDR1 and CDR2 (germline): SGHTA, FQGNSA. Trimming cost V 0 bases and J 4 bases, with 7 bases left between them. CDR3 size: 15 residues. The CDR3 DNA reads TGTGCCAGCAGCTTAGCTACAGGGTATAATTCACCCCTCCACTTT. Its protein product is CASSLATGYNSPLHF.

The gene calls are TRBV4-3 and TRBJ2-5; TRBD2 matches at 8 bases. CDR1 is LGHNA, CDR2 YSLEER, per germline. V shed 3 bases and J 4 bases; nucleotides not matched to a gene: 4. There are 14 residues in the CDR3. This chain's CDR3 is CASSQGLGRETQYF. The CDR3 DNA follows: TGCGCCAGCAGCCAGGGACTAGGTCGAGAGACCCAGTACTTC.

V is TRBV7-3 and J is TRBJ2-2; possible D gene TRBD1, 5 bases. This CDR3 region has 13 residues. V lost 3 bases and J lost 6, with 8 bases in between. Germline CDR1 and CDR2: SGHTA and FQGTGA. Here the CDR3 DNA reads TGTGCCAGCAGCTTTAAGGGGTCCGGGGAGCTGTTTTTT. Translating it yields CASSFKGSGELFF.

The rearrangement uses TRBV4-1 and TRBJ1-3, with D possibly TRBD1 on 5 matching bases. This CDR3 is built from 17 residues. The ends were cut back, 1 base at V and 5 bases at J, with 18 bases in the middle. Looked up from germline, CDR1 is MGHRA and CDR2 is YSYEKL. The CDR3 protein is CASSQVRLRQGRNTIYF. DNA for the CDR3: TGCGCCAGCAGCCAAGTTCGCCTTCGCCAGGGAAGAAACACCATATATTTT.